The next 32 T cell receptor beta chains were all read from a single sample in a study of cytotoxic CD8 clonotypes in ibrutinib-treated CLL. Some clones are missing from TCRdb's copy, which holds only in-frame ones; the method was immunoSEQ multiplex PCR. This sample yields 200,000 to 250,000 clones, of which roughly 70% are seen a single time; roughly 14% belongs to the top ten. The sequences come from PBMCs, collected after 24 months of ibrutinib treatment. All receptors derive from a human donor with chronic lymphocytic leukemia.

The chain uses TRBV6-5 and TRBJ1-4, with D uncertain. Germline V gene sequence: CDR1 MNHEY, CDR2 SVGAGI. This CDR3 is 16 amino acids long. V gave up 4 bases and J gave up 0 bases, with 12 bases separating them. CDR3 sequence reads: CASSSWRDSTNEKLFF. The CDR3 DNA is TGTGCCAGCAGTTCTTGGAGAGACTCAACTAATGAAAAACTGTTTTTT.

The rearrangement uses TRBV7-9 and TRBJ1-1, with unresolved D. The ends were cut back, 7 bases at V and 4 bases at J, with 19 bases in the middle. The germline V gene has CDR1 SEHNR and CDR2 FQNEAQ (reference sequence). This CDR3 has 15 residues. The CDR3 DNA reads TGTGCCAGCACCGAACCGGACCCCTCGGGCACTGAAGCTTTCTTT. It specifies CASTEPDPSGTEAFF.

The chain is built from TRBV10-3 and TRBJ2-7; 7 bases match TRBD1. CDR3 length equals 13 residues. J was trimmed by 0 bases and V by 6 bases; bases with no gene match: 2. Germline-derived CDR1 and CDR2 are ENHRY and SYGVKD. CDR3 in amino acids: CAISGQVSYEQYF. DNA for the CDR3: TGTGCCATCAGCGGACAGGTCTCCTACGAGCAGTACTTC.

This clone was seen a few times. The chain carries TRBV9 and TRBJ2-1, with 8 bases fitting TRBD2. V was clipped by 4 bases and J by 0 bases; unmatched bases: 6. This CDR3 comprises 16 residues. Per the germline V gene, CDR1 is SGDLS and CDR2 is YYNGEE. This chain's CDR3 is CASSRGGGSSYNEQFF. The CDR3 nucleotides are TGTGCCAGCAGCCGGGGGGGCGGGAGCTCCTACAATGAGCAGTTCTTC.

This clone was observed once. The J gene is TRBJ2-3, the V gene TRBV5-1; TRBD2 aligns across 8 bases. With V trimmed by 4 bases and J by 0 bases, 1 base remained unmatched. Per the germline V gene, CDR1 is SGHRS and CDR2 is YFSETQ. CDR3 length equals 14 residues. CDR3 nucleotides: TGCGCCAGCAGCCCGGGAGGGAGCACAGATACGCAGTATTTT. Encoded protein: CASSPGGSTDTQYF.

As DNA, the CDR3 is TGTGCCAGCAGCCAAGGGACAGGGGAGATGGTCCGAGAGACCCAGTACTTC. Its protein product is CASSQGTGEMVRETQYF. V is TRBV5-5 and J is TRBJ2-5, with 10 bases that match TRBD1. V lost 4 bases, J lost 4 bases, and 13 bases stayed unmatched. Germline values: CDR1 SGHKS, CDR2 YYEKEE (reference sequence). The CDR3 loop spans 17 amino acids.

The chain has TRBV13 and TRBJ2-7; D uncertain. The germline V gene encodes CDR1 PRHDT and CDR2 FYEKMQ (reference sequence). There are 15 residues in the CDR3. V lost 3 bases to trimming and J lost 6 bases, with 18 bases between them. Here the CDR3 DNA reads TGTGCCAGCAGCTTTTACACCGGGCCTCATCCCGAGCAGTACTTC. Translated, it gives CASSFYTGPHPEQYF.

V and J are TRBV2 and TRBJ2-4; 8 bases agree with TRBD2. The CDR3 is 13 residues long. Germline V gene sequence: CDR1 SNHLY, CDR2 FYNNEI. The junction had 9 bases not matched to a gene; V was cut back by 8 bases and J by 9 bases. CDR3 coding DNA: TGTGCCAGCGGTCGGGGGGGAGGAGTCATTCAGTACTTC. Amino acids: CASGRGGGVIQYF.

The chain links TRBV5-1 to TRBJ2-1; TRBD2 aligns across 7 bases. Looked up from germline, CDR1 is SGHRS and CDR2 is YFSETQ. The CDR3 sequence is 17 residues long. V lost 0 bases to trimming and J lost 0 bases; unmatched junction nucleotides: 6. DNA of the CDR3: TGCGCCAGCAGCTTGGCTAGCGGATCAAGCTCCTACAATGAGCAGTTCTTC. It is translated as CASSLASGSSSYNEQFF. Complete variable domain (other parts from reference TRBV5-1 and TRBJ2-1): KAGVTQTPRYLIKTRGQQVTLSCSPISGHRSVSWYQQTPGQGLQFLFEYFSETQRNKGNFPGRFSGRQFSNSRSEMNVSTLELGDSALYLCASSLASGSSSYNEQFFGPGTRLTVL.

V gene TRBV9 combines with J gene TRBJ2-2; D call uncertain. The CDR3 extends over 11 amino acids. The ends were cut back, 10 bases at V and 5 bases at J, with 9 bases in the middle. Germline values: CDR1 SGDLS, CDR2 YYNGEE. In DNA, the CDR3 is TGTGCCGTCCGGCGGACCGGGGAGCTGTTTTTT. Protein sequence: CAVRRTGELFF.

The chain has TRBV4-2 and TRBJ2-7; TRBD2 matches at 7 bases. J lost 5 bases, V lost 0 bases, and 7 bases had no gene match. CDR1 LGHNA and CDR2 YNFKEQ come from the germline V gene. The CDR3 length is 15 residues. CDR3 loop: CASSQEGGSLDEQYF. The CDR3 bases are TGTGCCAGCAGCCAAGAGGGCGGGAGTCTGGACGAGCAGTACTTC.

The genes are TRBV7-9 and TRBJ2-7, with 9 bases identical to TRBD1. The length of the CDR3 is 17 residues. CDR1 SEHNR and CDR2 FQNEAQ come from the germline V gene (reference sequence). V gave up 1 base and J gave up 6 bases; unmatched junction bases: 13. DNA for the CDR3: TGTGCCAGCAGCTTAGAGGTGGTGTTGGGACAGGGCTCCGAGCAGTACTTC. Translation: CASSLEVVLGQGSEQYF.

The chain uses TRBV18 and TRBJ2-7, with D possibly TRBD1 on 5 matching bases. V dropped 3 bases and J dropped 5 bases, with 14 bases sitting between them. Germline V gene data show CDR1 as KGHSH and CDR2 as LQKENI. This CDR3 has 14 residues. CDR3 in DNA: TGTGCCAGCTCACCCCGGGCAGGGATGGACGAGCAGTACTTC. Its protein is CASSPRAGMDEQYF.

The chain uses TRBV19 and TRBJ1-5, with D hard to call. Between the trimmed V and J ends, which lost 3 bases and 4 bases, there was a span of 13 bases. This CDR3 has 15 residues. Germline V gene sequence: CDR1 LNHDA, CDR2 SQIVND (reference sequence). CDR3 bases: TGTGCCAGTAGTATCGAAGGTATAGGGAATCAGCCCCAGCATTTT. Its translation is CASSIEGIGNQPQHF.

This chain connects TRBV14 to TRBJ2-7; D is perhaps TRBD2 (6 bases). Between the trimmed V and J ends, which lost 6 bases and 3 bases, there was a span of 18 bases. Germline V gives CDR1 SGHDN, CDR2 FVKESK. The CDR3 totals 15 residues. The CDR3 region has the DNA TGTGCCAGCAGTCATATCCGGGACTCGTACTACGAGCAGTACTTC. Residues: CASSHIRDSYYEQYF.

The rearrangement joins TRBV29-1 to TRBJ2-1; no clear D gene. This CDR3 contains 14 residues. V lost 7 bases and J 3 bases, leaving 16 bases between the germline ends. Germline V lookup: CDR1 SQVTM, CDR2 ANQGSEA. The CDR3 DNA sequence: TGCAGCGCCGGAGAGGCCGATCTCTACAATGAGCAGTTCTTC. It is translated as CSAGEADLYNEQFF.

This clone was counted between two and nine times. The J gene is TRBJ1-2, the V gene TRBV27; 7 bases line up with TRBD1. Germline V gene data show CDR1 as MNHEY and CDR2 as SMNVEV (reference sequence). The CDR3 covers 15 residues. With 2 bases clipped from V and 8 bases from J, the junction kept 11 bases outside the gene matches. CDR3 in DNA: TGTGCCAGCAGTTTAGAGGGCGACAGGGCAGGAGGCTACACCTTC. Protein sequence: CASSLEGDRAGGYTF.

J is TRBJ2-1 and V is TRBV19, with 7 nucleotides matching TRBD2. The V segment lost 1 base and the J segment 9 bases; nucleotides outside the gene matches: 9. Per germline, CDR1 LNHDA and CDR2 SQIVND (reference sequence). The length of the CDR3 is 15 residues. The CDR3 here is CASSIGSGKRSEQFF. Here the CDR3 DNA reads TGTGCCAGTAGTATAGGAAGCGGGAAGCGAAGTGAGCAGTTCTTC.

V is TRBV9 and J is TRBJ2-1; TRBD2 aligns across 11 bases. Unmatched junction bases numbered 10, after V lost 3 bases and J lost 8 bases. Germline CDR1 SGDLS, CDR2 YYNGEE. The CDR3 consists of 16 residues. The CDR3 nucleotides read TGTGCCAGCAGCGCGCTAGCGGGAGGTAAGGTCGATGAGCAGTTCTTC. It specifies CASSALAGGKVDEQFF.

The chain joins TRBV28 to TRBJ1-4; no reliable D call. Trimming removed 6 bases from V and 5 bases from J, with 4 bases in between. The CDR3 is 11 residues long. Per germline, CDR1 MDHEN and CDR2 SYDVKM. CDR3 region: CASRQNEKLFF. The CDR3 DNA reads TGTGCCAGCAGGCAAAATGAAAAACTGTTTTTT. The whole variable domain, filled in from reference TRBV28 and TRBJ1-4, reads DVKVTQSSRYLVKRTGEKVFLECVQDMDHENMFWYRQDPGLGLRLIYFSYDVKMKEKGDIPEGYSVSREKKERFSLILESASTNQTSMYLCASRQNEKLFFGSGTQLSVL.

The CDR3 DNA reads TGTGCCGCACTATTCTCTGGGGCCAACGTCCTGACTTTC. This encodes CAALFSGANVLTF. This chain connects TRBV30 to TRBJ2-6; no definite D call. Trimming cost V 8 bases and J 0 bases, with 8 bases left between them. There are 13 residues in the CDR3. Germline V gene sequence: CDR1 GTSNPN, CDR2 SVGIG (reference sequence). Supplemented by reference TRBV30 and TRBJ2-6, the full variable domain reads SQTIHQWPATLVQPVGSPLSLECTVEGTSNPNLYWYRQAAGRGLQLLFYSVGIGQISSEVPQNLSASRPQDRQFILSSKKLLLSDSGFYLCAALFSGANVLTFGAGSRLTVL.

V and J are TRBV10-1 and TRBJ2-3; the match to TRBD2 covers 11 bases. Trimming cost V 3 bases and J 4 bases; bases outside gene matches: 6. Germline CDR1 is WNHNN and CDR2 is SYGVQD (reference sequence). This CDR3 has 16 amino acids. CDR3 sequence reads: CASSDRLAGGADTQYF. The DNA of the CDR3 is TGCGCCAGCAGTGACCGGTTAGCGGGAGGGGCAGATACGCAGTATTTT.

The J gene is TRBJ2-2, the V gene TRBV7-6, with unresolved D. CDR1 SGHVS and CDR2 FNYEAQ come from the germline V gene. This CDR3 region has 15 residues. Deletions cut 1 base from V and 1 base from J, with 7 bases between. The CDR3 sequence: CASSLGLGNTGELFF. CDR3 DNA sequence: TGTGCCAGCAGCTTAGGTCTAGGGAACACCGGGGAGCTGTTTTTT.

The chain uses TRBV14 and TRBJ2-7; D is uncertain. Germline CDR1 SGHDN, CDR2 FVKESK. There are 15 residues in the CDR3. V lost 1 base and J 2 bases, leaving 12 bases between the germline ends. For the CDR3, the DNA is TGTGCCAGCAGCCAAGCATCTTGGGCCACCTACGAGCAGTACTTC. This encodes CASSQASWATYEQYF.

This clone was detected many times. The chain combines TRBV7-2 with TRBJ1-1, with D uncertain. CDR3 length: 13 residues. V lost 8 bases and J lost 2, with 12 bases in between. CDR1 is SGHTA, CDR2 FQGNSA, per germline. CDR3 amino acids: CASGRAGNTEAFF. CDR3 DNA: TGTGCCAGCGGACGGGCGGGTAACACTGAAGCTTTCTTT.

The rearrangement uses TRBV4-2 and TRBJ2-1; possible D gene TRBD2, 5 bases. Per the germline V gene, CDR1 is LGHNA and CDR2 is YNFKEQ. This CDR3 spans 13 amino acids. The V gene lost 2 bases and the J gene lost 10 bases, with 12 bases spanning the gap. The CDR3 coding sequence is TGTGCCAGCAGCCAACGTCAACTAGGCGAGCAGTTCTTC. Translation gives CASSQRQLGEQFF.

The rearrangement uses TRBV20-1 and TRBJ2-7; D is tentatively TRBD1 or TRBD2 (5 bases each). Trimming pared 6 bases from V and 2 bases from J, leaving 8 bases between. Germline V CDR1 and CDR2: DFQATT, SNEGSKA (reference sequence). This CDR3 region has 11 residues. The CDR3 reads CSARDAYEQYF. DNA for the CDR3: TGCAGTGCCAGGGACGCCTACGAGCAGTACTTC.

This clone turned up a few times. The V and J genes are TRBV28 and TRBJ1-2; D is unclear. Trimming cost V 8 bases and J 0 bases, with 4 bases left between them. Germline V lookup: CDR1 MDHEN, CDR2 SYDVKM. This CDR3 is built from 11 residues. The CDR3, as DNA: TGTGCCAGCTGGGCTAACTATGGCTACACCTTC. Its protein product is CASWANYGYTF.

This clone has a handful of counts. The rearrangement uses TRBV28 and TRBJ2-7; D remains unclear. The germline V and J ends were trimmed by 2 bases and 4 bases, with 6 bases remaining between them. The CDR3 has 12 amino acids. CDR1 MDHEN and CDR2 SYDVKM come from the germline V gene. CDR3 in DNA: TGTGCCAGCAGTTTACAGGCGTACGAGCAGTACTTC. It translates to CASSLQAYEQYF.

The V gene is TRBV28, the J gene TRBJ2-3, with TRBD2 identical over 11 bases. The CDR3 has 15 amino acids. CDR1 is MDHEN and CDR2 is SYDVKM in the germline V gene. Trimming at V came to 9 bases and at J to 1 base, leaving 6 bases not matched to a gene. CDR3 residues: CASLAGGRGTDTQYF. The CDR3 region has the DNA TGTGCCAGTTTAGCGGGAGGGCGGGGCACAGATACGCAGTATTTT.

The rearrangement links TRBV11-2 to TRBJ2-7, with D unclear. CDR3 size: 14 residues. Between the trimmed V and J ends, which lost 6 bases and 3 bases, there was a span of 15 bases. Looked up from germline, CDR1 is SGHAT and CDR2 is FQNNGV. Here the CDR3 DNA reads TGTGCCAGCAGGAAATTGACCGACGGCTACGAGCAGTACTTC. This codes for CASRKLTDGYEQYF.

The chain is built from TRBV6-6 and TRBJ1-1; D gene uncertain. The CDR3 contains 13 residues. CDR1 and CDR2 from the germline V gene are MNHNY and SVGAGI (reference sequence). V was shortened by 5 bases and J by 3 bases, with 10 bases between the two germline ends. The CDR3: CASSPLQYTEAFF. As DNA, the CDR3 is TGTGCCAGCAGTCCTCTACAATACACTGAAGCTTTCTTT.